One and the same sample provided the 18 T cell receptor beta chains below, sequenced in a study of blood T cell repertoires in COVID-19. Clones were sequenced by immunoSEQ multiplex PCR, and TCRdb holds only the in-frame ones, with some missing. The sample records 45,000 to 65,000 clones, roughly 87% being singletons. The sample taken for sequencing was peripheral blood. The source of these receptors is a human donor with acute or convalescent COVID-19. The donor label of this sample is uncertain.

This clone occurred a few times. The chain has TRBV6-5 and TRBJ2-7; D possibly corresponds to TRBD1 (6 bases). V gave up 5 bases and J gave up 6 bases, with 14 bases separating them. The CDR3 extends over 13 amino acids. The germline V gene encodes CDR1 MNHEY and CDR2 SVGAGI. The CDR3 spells CASSITGSAEQYF. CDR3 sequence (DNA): TGTGCCAGCAGTATTACAGGGTCCGCCGAGCAGTACTTC.

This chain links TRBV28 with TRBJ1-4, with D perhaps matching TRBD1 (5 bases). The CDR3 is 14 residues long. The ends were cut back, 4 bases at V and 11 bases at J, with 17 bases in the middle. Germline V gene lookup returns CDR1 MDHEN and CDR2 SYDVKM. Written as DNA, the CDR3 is TGTGCCAGCAGTTCGGGAGGGGACGGGGTGAAACTGTTTTTT. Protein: CASSSGGDGVKLFF.

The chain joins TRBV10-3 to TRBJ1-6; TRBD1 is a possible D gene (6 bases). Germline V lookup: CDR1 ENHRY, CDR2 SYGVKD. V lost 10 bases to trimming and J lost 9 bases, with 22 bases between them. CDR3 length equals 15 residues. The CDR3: CATREQQGVSSPLHF. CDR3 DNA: TGTGCCACAAGAGAACAACAGGGAGTAAGTTCACCCCTCCACTTT.

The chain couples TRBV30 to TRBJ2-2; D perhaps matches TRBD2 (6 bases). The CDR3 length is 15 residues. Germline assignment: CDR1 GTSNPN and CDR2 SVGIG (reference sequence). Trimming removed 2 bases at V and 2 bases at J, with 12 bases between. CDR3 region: CAWSRLGGNTGELFF. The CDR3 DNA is TGTGCCTGGAGTCGTCTCGGGGGAAACACCGGGGAGCTGTTTTTT. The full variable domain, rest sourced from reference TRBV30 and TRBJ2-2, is SQTIHQWPATLVQPVGSPLSLECTVEGTSNPNLYWYRQAAGRGLQLLFYSVGIGQISSEVPQNLSASRPQDRQFILSSKKLLLSDSGFYLCAWSRLGGNTGELFFGEGSRLTVL.

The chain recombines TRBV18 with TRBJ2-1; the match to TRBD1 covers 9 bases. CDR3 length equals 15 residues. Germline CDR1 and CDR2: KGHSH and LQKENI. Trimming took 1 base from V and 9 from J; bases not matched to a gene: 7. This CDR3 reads CASSPQGQGSGEQFF. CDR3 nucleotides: TGTGCCAGCTCACCACAAGGACAGGGGTCGGGTGAGCAGTTCTTC. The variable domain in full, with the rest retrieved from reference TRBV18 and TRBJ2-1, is NAGVMQNPRHLVRRRGQEARLRCSPMKGHSHVYWYRQLPEEGLKFMVYLQKENIIDESGMPKERFSAEFPKEGPSILRIQQVVRGDSAAYFCASSPQGQGSGEQFFGPGTRLTVL.

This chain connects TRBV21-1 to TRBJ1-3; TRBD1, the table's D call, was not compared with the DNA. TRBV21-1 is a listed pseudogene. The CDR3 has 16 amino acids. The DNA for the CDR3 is TGTGCCAGCAGCACCAGGCCCAGGGTGCCCGGAAACACCATATATTTT. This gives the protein CASSTRPRVPGNTIYF.

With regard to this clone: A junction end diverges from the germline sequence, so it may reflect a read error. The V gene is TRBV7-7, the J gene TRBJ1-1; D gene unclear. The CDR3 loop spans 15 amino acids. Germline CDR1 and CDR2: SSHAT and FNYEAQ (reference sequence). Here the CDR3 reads CASSPSDLGSTEAFF. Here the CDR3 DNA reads TGTGCTAGCAGCCCCTCGGACCTGGGGAGCACTGAAGCTTTCTTT.

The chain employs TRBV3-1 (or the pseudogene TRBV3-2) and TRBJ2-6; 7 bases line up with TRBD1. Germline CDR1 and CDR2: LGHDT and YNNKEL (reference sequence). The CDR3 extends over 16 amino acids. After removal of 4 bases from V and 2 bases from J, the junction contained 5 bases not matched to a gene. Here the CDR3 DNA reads TGTGCCAGCAGCCGACGAACAGGGGCTGGGGCCAACGTCCTGACTTTC. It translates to CASSRRTGAGANVLTF.

This CDR3 reads CASSLGAGLGYGYTF. CDR3 DNA sequence: TGTGCCAGTAGTCTGGGGGCCGGTCTGGGCTATGGCTACACCTTC. The chain uses TRBV19 and TRBJ1-2; a possible D gene is TRBD1 (6 bases). The CDR3 contains 15 residues. V gave up 5 bases and J gave up 4 bases, with 17 bases separating them. Germline CDR1 is LNHDA and CDR2 is SQIVND (reference sequence).

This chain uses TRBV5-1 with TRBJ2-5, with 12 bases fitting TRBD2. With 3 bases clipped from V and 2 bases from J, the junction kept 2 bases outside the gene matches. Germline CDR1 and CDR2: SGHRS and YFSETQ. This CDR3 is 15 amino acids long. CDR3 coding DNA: TGCGCCAGCAGCTCTAGCGGGGGGGCGCAAGAGACCCAGTACTTC. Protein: CASSSSGGAQETQYF.

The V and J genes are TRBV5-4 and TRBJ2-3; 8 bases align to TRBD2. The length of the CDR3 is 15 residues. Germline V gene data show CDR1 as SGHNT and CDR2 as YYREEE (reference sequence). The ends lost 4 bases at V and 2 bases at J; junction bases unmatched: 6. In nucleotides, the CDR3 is TGTGCCAGCAGCCCGGGAGGGGCCTTCACAGATACGCAGTATTTT. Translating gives CASSPGGAFTDTQYF. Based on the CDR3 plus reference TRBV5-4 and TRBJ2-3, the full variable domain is ETGVTQSPTHLIKTRGQQVTLRCSSQSGHNTVSWYQQALGQGPQFIFQYYREEENGRGNFPPRFSGLQFPNYSSELNVNALELDDSALYLCASSPGGAFTDTQYFGPGTRLTVL.

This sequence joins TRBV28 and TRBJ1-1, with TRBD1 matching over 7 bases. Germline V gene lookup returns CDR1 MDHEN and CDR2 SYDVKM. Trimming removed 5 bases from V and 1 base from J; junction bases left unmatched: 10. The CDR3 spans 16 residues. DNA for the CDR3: TGTGCCAGCAGTCACAGGGGAAGGGGACCGAACACTGAAGCTTTCTTT. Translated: CASSHRGRGPNTEAFF.

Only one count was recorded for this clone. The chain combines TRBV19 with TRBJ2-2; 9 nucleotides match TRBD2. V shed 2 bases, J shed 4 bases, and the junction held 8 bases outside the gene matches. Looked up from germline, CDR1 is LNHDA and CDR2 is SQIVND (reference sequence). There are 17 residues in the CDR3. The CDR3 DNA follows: TGTGCCAGTAGTATACCCTGGACTAGCGCGGGCACCGGGGAGCTGTTTTTT. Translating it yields CASSIPWTSAGTGELFF.

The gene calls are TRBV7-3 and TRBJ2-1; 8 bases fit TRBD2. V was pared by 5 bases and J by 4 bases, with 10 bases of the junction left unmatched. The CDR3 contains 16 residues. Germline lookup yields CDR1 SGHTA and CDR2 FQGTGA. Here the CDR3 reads CASSAKDTSGYNEQFF. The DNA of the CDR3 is TGTGCCAGCAGCGCAAAAGACACTAGCGGTTACAATGAGCAGTTCTTC.

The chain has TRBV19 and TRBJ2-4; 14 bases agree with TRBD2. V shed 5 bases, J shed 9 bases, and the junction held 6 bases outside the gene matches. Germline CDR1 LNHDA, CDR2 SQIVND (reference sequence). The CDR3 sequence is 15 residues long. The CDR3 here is CASSLTSGGAAIQYF. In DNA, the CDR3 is TGTGCCAGTAGTCTGACTAGCGGGGGGGCGGCCATTCAGTACTTC.

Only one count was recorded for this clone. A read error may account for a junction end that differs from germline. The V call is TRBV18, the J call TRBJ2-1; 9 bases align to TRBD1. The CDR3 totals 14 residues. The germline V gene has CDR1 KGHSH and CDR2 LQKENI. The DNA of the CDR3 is TGTGCCAGCTCGCCACAGGGGGCATACAATGAGCAGTTCTTC. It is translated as CASSPQGAYNEQFF. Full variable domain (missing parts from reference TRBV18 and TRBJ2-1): NAGVMQNPRHLVRRRGQEARLRCSPMKGHSHVYWYRQLPEEGLKFMVYLQKENIIDESGMPKERFSAEFPKEGPSILRIQQVVRGDSAAYFCASSPQGAYNEQFFGPGTRLTVL.

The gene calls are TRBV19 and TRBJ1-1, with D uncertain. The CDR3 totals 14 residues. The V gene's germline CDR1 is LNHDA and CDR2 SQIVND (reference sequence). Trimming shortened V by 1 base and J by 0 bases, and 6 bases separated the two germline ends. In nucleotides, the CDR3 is TGTGCCAGTAGTATAGCCAGGTTGAACACTGAAGCTTTCTTT. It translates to CASSIARLNTEAFF.

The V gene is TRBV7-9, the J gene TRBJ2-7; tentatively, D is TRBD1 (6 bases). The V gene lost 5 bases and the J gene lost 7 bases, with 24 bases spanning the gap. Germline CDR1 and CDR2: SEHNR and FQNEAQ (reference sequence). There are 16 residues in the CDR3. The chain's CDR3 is CASSPQTVQGGGEQYF. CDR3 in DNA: TGTGCCAGCAGCCCGCAGACGGTACAGGGTGGGGGTGAGCAGTACTTC.